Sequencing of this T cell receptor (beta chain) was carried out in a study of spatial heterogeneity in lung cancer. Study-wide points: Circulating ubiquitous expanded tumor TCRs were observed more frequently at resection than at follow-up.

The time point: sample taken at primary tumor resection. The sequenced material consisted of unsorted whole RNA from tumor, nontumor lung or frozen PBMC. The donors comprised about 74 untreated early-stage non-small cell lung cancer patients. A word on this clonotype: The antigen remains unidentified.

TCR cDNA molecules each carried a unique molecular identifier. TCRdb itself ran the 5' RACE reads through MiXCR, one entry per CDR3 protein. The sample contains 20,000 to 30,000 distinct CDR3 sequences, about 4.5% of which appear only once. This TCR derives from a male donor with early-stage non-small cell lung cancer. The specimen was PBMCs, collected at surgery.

In DNA, the CDR3 is TGTGCCAGCAGTTTTCAGCGACTAGCGGCTAGCACAGATACGCAGTATTTT. Translating gives CASSFQRLAASTDTQYF. This chain links TRBV12-3 or TRBV12-4 with TRBJ2-3; 9 bases fit TRBD2. V was pared by 3 bases and J by 0 bases, with 7 bases of the junction left unmatched. CDR3 length: 17 amino acids.